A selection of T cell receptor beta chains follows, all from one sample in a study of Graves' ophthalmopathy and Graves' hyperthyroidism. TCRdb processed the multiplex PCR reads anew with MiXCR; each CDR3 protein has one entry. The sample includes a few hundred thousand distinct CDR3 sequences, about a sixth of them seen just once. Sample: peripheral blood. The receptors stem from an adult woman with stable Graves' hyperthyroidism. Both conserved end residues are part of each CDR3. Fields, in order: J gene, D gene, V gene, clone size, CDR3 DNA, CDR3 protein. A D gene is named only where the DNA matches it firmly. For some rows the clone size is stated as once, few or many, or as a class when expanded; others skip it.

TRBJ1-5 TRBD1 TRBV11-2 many TGTGCCAGCAGCTTTACGACAGGGCCGAATCAGCCCCAGCATTTT CASSFTTGPNQPQHF
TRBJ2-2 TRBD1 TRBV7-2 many TGTGCCAGCAGCTTAGAGATTTGGACAGGGTCCGGGGAGCTGTTTTTT CASSLEIWTGSGELFF
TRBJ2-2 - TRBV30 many TGTGCCTGGAACGGGCGAAACACCGGGGAGCTGTTTTTT CAWNGRNTGELFF
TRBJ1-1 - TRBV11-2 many TGTGCCAGCAGCTTAAAGAGGAACACTGAAGCTTTCTTT CASSLKRNTEAFF
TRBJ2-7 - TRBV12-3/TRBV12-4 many TGTGCCAGCAGTTTAGGTCGCATCGGGCAGCGATACGAGCAGTACTTC CASSLGRIGQRYEQYF
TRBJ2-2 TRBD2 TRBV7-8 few TGTGCCAGCAGCCCACCCGCTAGCGGGAGCGCCGGGGAGCTGTTTTTT CASSPPASGSAGELFF
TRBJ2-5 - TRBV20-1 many TGCAGTGCACAGGGCCACCCCCGTCGGCAAGAGACCCAGTACTTC CSAQGHPRRQETQYF
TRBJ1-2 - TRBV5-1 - TGCGCCAGCAGCCTTGACAGCTATGACTACACCTTC CASSLDSYDYTF
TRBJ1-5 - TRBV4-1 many TGCGCCAGCAGCCCAGACGGGGGGTTTATCAATCAGCCCCAGCATTTT CASSPDGGFINQPQHF
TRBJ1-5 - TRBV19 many TGTGCCAGTGGGTTCCAAAGTAGCAATCAGCCCCAGCATTTT CASGFQSSNQPQHF
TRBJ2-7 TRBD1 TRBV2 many TGTGCCAGCAGCCCTGACAGGGGTCCCCGGTGGGAGCAGTACTTC CASSPDRGPRWEQYF
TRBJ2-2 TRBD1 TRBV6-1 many TGTGCCAGCAGTACAGGGGGGATCGGGGAGCTGTTTTTT CASSTGGIGELFF
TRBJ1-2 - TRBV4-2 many TGTGCCAGCAGCCAAAAGACGGGGAACTATGGCTACACCTTC CASSQKTGNYGYTF
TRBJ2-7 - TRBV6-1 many TGTGCCAGCAGTGAATCACTTCTACTCATGAGCTCCTACGAGCAGTACTTC CASSESLLLMSSYEQYF
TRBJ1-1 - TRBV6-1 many TGTGCCAGCAGTGTGGGAAAAGCTTTCTTT CASSVGKAFF
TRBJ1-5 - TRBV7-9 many TGTGCCAGCAGCTTAGTTGGCAGGGTCAATCAGCCCCAGCATTTT CASSLVGRVNQPQHF
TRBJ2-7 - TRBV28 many TGTGCCAGCACCTACAGGGATCGGGACGAGCAGTACTTC CASTYRDRDEQYF
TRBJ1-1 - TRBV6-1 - TGTGCCAGCAGCCCGGACGGAGGGTCCCTGGAAGCTTTCTTT CASSPDGGSLEAFF
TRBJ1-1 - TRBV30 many TGTGCCTGGCTCCATGGGCACCTCGAGATGAACACTGAAGCTTTCTTT CAWLHGHLEMNTEAFF
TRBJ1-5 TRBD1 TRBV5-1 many TGCGCCAGCAGCTTGGGGGCAGGGGGCTCGTTTCAGCCCCAGCATTTT CASSLGAGGSFQPQHF
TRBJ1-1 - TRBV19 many TGTGCCAGTAGTATAGACAGGGCAGGCACTGAAGCTTTCTTT CASSIDRAGTEAFF
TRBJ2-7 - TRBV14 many TGTGCCAGCAGCCAAGGGGTCTTAGGGGGGAGCTACGAGCAGTACTTC CASSQGVLGGSYEQYF
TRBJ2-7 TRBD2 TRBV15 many TGTGCCACCAGCACGTTAGCGGGCAGCTCCTACGAGCAGTACTTC CATSTLAGSSYEQYF
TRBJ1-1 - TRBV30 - TGTGCCTGGGGACAGACGAACACTGAAGCTTTCTTT CAWGQTNTEAFF
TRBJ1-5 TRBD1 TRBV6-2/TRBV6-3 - TGTGCCAGCAGTGAGGGACAGGAAAATCAGCCCCAGCATTTT CASSEGQENQPQHF
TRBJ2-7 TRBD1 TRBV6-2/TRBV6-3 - TGTGCCAGCAGGCCATGGGACAGGCCGGGACGCCACCCCTACGAGCAGTACTTC CASRPWDRPGRHPYEQYF
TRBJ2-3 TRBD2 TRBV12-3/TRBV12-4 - TGTGCCAGCAGCCTAGGACTAGCGGGAGATACGCAGTATTTT CASSLGLAGDTQYF
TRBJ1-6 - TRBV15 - TGTGCCACCTCGAGGGGTATCAATTCACCCCTCCACTTT CATSRGINSPLHF
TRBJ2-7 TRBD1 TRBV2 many TGTGCCAGCAGTGAAGAAGACAGGGGCGAGCAGTACTTC CASSEEDRGEQYF
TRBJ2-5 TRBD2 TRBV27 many TGTGCCAGCAGTTCAAGCGGGAGGGCATCAAAGACCCAGTACTTC CASSSSGRASKTQYF
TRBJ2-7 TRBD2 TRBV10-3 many TGTGCCATCAACCGATCAGCGGGAGAAGGCTCCTACGAGCAGTACTTC CAINRSAGEGSYEQYF
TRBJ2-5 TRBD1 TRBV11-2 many TGTGCCAGCAGCTTAGCGGCAGGGGGCCAGACCCAGTACTTC CASSLAAGGQTQYF
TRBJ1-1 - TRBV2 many TGTGCCAGCAGTGAAGCGGAGGGTGGATCTGAAGCTTTCTTT CASSEAEGGSEAFF
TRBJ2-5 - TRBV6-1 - TGTGCCAGCTCTTCCCGGCAGGGCGCCTCGGCCCAGTACTTC CASSSRQGASAQYF
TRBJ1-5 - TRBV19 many TGTGCCAGTAGTATATCCGCAGCCGATCAGCCCCAGCATTTT CASSISAADQPQHF
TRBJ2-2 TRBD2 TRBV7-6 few TGTGCCAGCAGCATTACTAGCGCAGGCACCGGGGAGCTGTTTTTT CASSITSAGTGELFF
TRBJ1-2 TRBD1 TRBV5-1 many TGCGCCAGCAGCTTGGGACAGGGCGTCTATGGCTACACCTTC CASSLGQGVYGYTF
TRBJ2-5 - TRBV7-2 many TGTGCCAGCAGCTCCCTTAGTACGGAGACCCAGTACTTC CASSSLSTETQYF
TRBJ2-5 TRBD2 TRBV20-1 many TGCAGTGCTAGAGATAGCGGGAGTGGACAAGAGACCCAGTACTTC CSARDSGSGQETQYF
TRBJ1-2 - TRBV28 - TGTGCCAGCACCCATATGGGGGGCACCTATGGCTACACCTTC CASTHMGGTYGYTF